Listed here are 22 T cell receptor beta chains from one sample, sequenced in a study of spatial heterogeneity in lung cancer. These receptors are not linked to any known antigen. Specified time point: sample taken at primary tumor resection. Study results and limitations: Counts of expanded alpha and beta TCRs within tumors tracked the tumor nonsynonymous mutation count.

TCRdb ran MiXCR on the 5' RACE reads and lists one entry per CDR3 protein. Among about 9,900 distinct CDR3 sequences listed, approximately 6.3% were seen once. The material sequenced was lung tumor tissue, taken at surgery. The receptors come from a female donor with early-stage non-small cell lung cancer.

The chain carries TRBV27 and TRBJ2-7, with 10 nucleotides matching TRBD2. The V segment lost 4 bases and the J segment 2 bases; nucleotides outside the gene matches: 5. The germline V gene encodes CDR1 MNHEY and CDR2 SMNVEV (reference sequence). The CDR3 covers 15 residues. The CDR3: CASSSRTSGTYEQYF. The CDR3 DNA reads TGTGCCAGCAGTTCCCGGACTAGCGGCACCTACGAGCAGTACTTC.

The table lists this clonotype with many counts. The gene calls are TRBV19 and TRBJ2-1; 10 bases line up with TRBD2. V dropped 4 bases and J dropped 4; count of bases not matched to a gene: 4. From germline, CDR1 is LNHDA and CDR2 SQIVND (reference sequence). This CDR3 is 15 amino acids long. The CDR3 DNA sequence: TGTGCCAGTAGTAGGCTAGCGGGAGAGTACAATGAGCAGTTCTTC. Encoded protein: CASSRLAGEYNEQFF.

This clonotype ranks as medium-sized. The rearrangement links TRBV20-1 to TRBJ1-2; D gene uncertain. There are 12 residues in the CDR3. The germline V and J ends were trimmed by 1 base and 4 bases, with 7 bases remaining between them. In germline, CDR1 is DFQATT, CDR2 SNEGSKA (reference sequence). The CDR3 protein is CSARVETYGYTF. The CDR3 DNA follows: TGCAGTGCTAGAGTAGAGACCTATGGCTACACCTTC.

V is TRBV5-1 and J is TRBJ2-1, with 8 bases matching TRBD2. The ends lost 0 bases at V and 6 bases at J; junction bases unmatched: 5. The germline gives CDR1 SGHRS, CDR2 YFSETQ. The CDR3 runs 15 residues. The CDR3 DNA reads TGCGCCAGCAGCTTGGGGACTAGCCAGTCCAATGAGCAGTTCTTC. Protein product: CASSLGTSQSNEQFF. The entire variable domain, with the rest obtained from reference TRBV5-1 and TRBJ2-1, is as follows: KAGVTQTPRYLIKTRGQQVTLSCSPISGHRSVSWYQQTPGQGLQFLFEYFSETQRNKGNFPGRFSGRQFSNSRSEMNVSTLELGDSALYLCASSLGTSQSNEQFFGPGTRLTVL.

This clonotype came up many times. V usage is TRBV9 and J usage is TRBJ2-1, with TRBD2 matching over 13 bases. With 1 base clipped from V and 6 bases from J, the junction kept 10 bases outside the gene matches. There are 18 residues in the CDR3. The V gene's germline CDR1 is SGDLS and CDR2 YYNGEE. DNA for the CDR3: TGTGCCAGCAGCGTATTTGATGCCGGGACTAGCGGGACCAATGAGCAGTTCTTC. Residues: CASSVFDAGTSGTNEQFF.

This rearrangement joins TRBV6-5 to TRBJ2-7; no clear D. Germline V CDR1 and CDR2: MNHEY, SVGAGI. The CDR3 length is 14 residues. V lost 8 bases and J 2 bases, leaving 16 bases between the germline ends. The CDR3 loop is CASGVNTPPYEQYF. The CDR3, as DNA: TGTGCCAGCGGGGTGAATACCCCTCCCTACGAGCAGTACTTC.

This chain links TRBV9 with TRBJ2-3; 7 bases match TRBD1. This CDR3 spans 16 amino acids. Germline trimming cut 3 bases from V and 4 bases from J; bases unmatched to any gene: 11. Per germline, CDR1 SGDLS and CDR2 YYNGEE. The CDR3, as DNA: TGTGCCAGCAGCGAAAGGTCAGGGGGTCTCGCAGATACGCAGTATTTT. Its protein product is CASSERSGGLADTQYF.

Notes on this clonotype: This may stem from a read error, because a much larger clone lies one nucleotide away. The rearrangement joins TRBV11-2 to TRBJ2-2; D may match TRBD1 or TRBD2 (6 bases each). There are 15 residues in the CDR3. Germline-derived CDR1 and CDR2 are SGHAT and FQNNGV. DNA for the CDR3: TGTGCCAGCAGCTTCACACCGGAGGGGGACGGGGAGCTGGTTTTT. Its protein product is CASSFTPEGDGELVF.

This clonotype was observed at least ten times. The rearrangement links TRBV16 to TRBJ2-5; D is undetermined. CDR1 KGHSY and CDR2 FQNENV come from the germline V gene. This CDR3 is built from 14 residues. With 0 bases removed from V and 4 bases from J, the gap between germline ends came to 9 bases. The CDR3 loop is CASSQSGYGETQYF. The CDR3 DNA reads TGTGCCAGCAGCCAATCAGGGTACGGAGAGACCCAGTACTTC.

This clonotype showed up just a few times. This chain connects TRBV5-1 to TRBJ2-5, with D perhaps assigned TRBD1 or TRBD2 (5 bases each). Germline lookup yields CDR1 SGHRS and CDR2 YFSETQ. Between the trimmed V and J ends, which lost 4 bases and 7 bases, there was a span of 17 bases. CDR3 length: 14 residues. CDR3 sequence: CASSERGGEGTQYF. CDR3 bases: TGCGCCAGCAGCGAAAGGGGCGGCGAGGGGACCCAGTACTTC.

The table lists this clonotype with a few counts. The chain recombines TRBV15 with TRBJ1-5; D unclear. V shed 5 bases and J shed 3 bases, with 20 bases lying between them. This CDR3 is built from 17 residues. Germline V gene sequence: CDR1 LNHNV, CDR2 YYDKDF (reference sequence). This chain's CDR3 is CATSGRFGPPPNQPQHF. The CDR3 DNA sequence: TGTGCCACCAGCGGTAGATTCGGACCTCCTCCCAATCAGCCCCAGCATTTT.

This chain uses TRBV9 with TRBJ2-5; 7 bases agree with TRBD2. This CDR3 is built from 15 residues. Trimming took 3 bases from V and 7 from J; bases not matched to a gene: 12. Per the germline V gene, CDR1 is SGDLS and CDR2 is YYNGEE. The CDR3 reads CASSGAGGREGTQYF. CDR3 in DNA: TGTGCCAGCAGCGGAGCTGGCGGGAGAGAGGGGACCCAGTACTTC. Variable domain in full (rest from reference TRBV9 and TRBJ2-5): DSGVTQTPKHLITATGQRVTLRCSPRSGDLSVYWYQQSLDQGLQFLIQYYNGEERAKGNILERFSAQQFPDLHSELNLSSLELGDSALYFCASSGAGGREGTQYFGPGTRLLVL.

Sample share makes this clonotype large. The chain uses TRBV7-8 and TRBJ2-1, with 7 bases fitting TRBD2. There are 11 residues in the CDR3. The V segment lost 4 bases and the J segment 16 bases; nucleotides outside the gene matches: 7. Germline CDR1 SGHVS, CDR2 FQNEAQ. The CDR3 reads CASSSGLRQFF. DNA of the CDR3: TGTGCCAGCAGCTCGGGACTACGTCAATTCTTC.

This clonotype was detected only a few times. V gene TRBV3-1 combines with J gene TRBJ2-7; weak D call: TRBD2 (5 bases). The germline CDR1 and CDR2 sequences are LGHDT and YNNKEL (reference sequence). This CDR3 has 15 residues. V was trimmed by 5 bases and J by 4 bases, leaving 18 bases between them. The CDR3 sequence: CASSVELAGGYEQYF. The CDR3 DNA reads TGTGCCAGCAGCGTGGAGCTAGCCGGCGGTTACGAGCAGTACTTC.

This clonotype qualifies as medium-sized. This chain uses TRBV27 with TRBJ2-1; D is tentatively TRBD1 or TRBD2 (5 bases each). Germline V gene data show CDR1 as MNHEY and CDR2 as SMNVEV (reference sequence). This CDR3 is 11 amino acids long. Between the trimmed V and J ends, which lost 4 bases and 12 bases, there was a span of 10 bases. The DNA of the CDR3 is TGTGCCAGCAGTTGGGGGAGCATGCAGTTCTTC. It encodes CASSWGSMQFF.

This clonotype rates as medium-sized. For the CDR3, the DNA is TGCAGTGCTATACAAAGCTCTGGAAACACCATATATTTT. It encodes CSAIQSSGNTIYF. The chain employs TRBV20-1 and TRBJ1-3; D not certain. V shed 4 bases and J shed 0 bases, with 7 bases lying between them. The CDR3 totals 13 residues. CDR1 and CDR2 from the germline V gene are DFQATT and SNEGSKA (reference sequence).

By share, this clonotype counts as medium-sized (0.01 to 0.1%). The chain combines TRBV29-1 with TRBJ1-2, with D perhaps matching TRBD1 (6 bases). Germline CDR1 reads SQVTM; CDR2 reads ANQGSEA. This CDR3 has 14 residues. V gave up 6 bases and J gave up 2 bases, with 16 bases separating them. In DNA form, the CDR3 reads TGCAGCGTCTCTACGTCTGGGGGCAACTATGGCTACACCTTC. Amino acid sequence: CSVSTSGGNYGYTF. Full variable domain (rest looked up from reference TRBV29-1 and TRBJ1-2): SAVISQKPSRDICQRGTSLTIQCQVDSQVTMMFWYRQQPGQSLTLIATANQGSEATYESGFVIDKFPISRPNLTFSTLTVSNMSPEDSSIYLCSVSTSGGNYGYTFGSGTRLTVV.

The sample holds many counts of this clonotype. The rearrangement links TRBV7-7 to TRBJ2-5; D gene unclear. The V gene lost 2 bases and the J gene lost 0 bases, with 4 bases spanning the gap. The CDR3 extends over 13 amino acids. Germline loops: CDR1 SSHAT, CDR2 FNYEAQ (reference sequence). The CDR3 loop reads CASSLMHQETQYF. Here the CDR3 DNA reads TGTGCCAGCAGCTTAATGCACCAAGAGACCCAGTACTTC.

This chain links TRBV7-2 with TRBJ1-1, with D possibly matching TRBD1 (6 bases). Germline V CDR1 and CDR2: SGHTA, FQGNSA. V gave up 4 bases and J gave up 7 bases, with 16 bases separating them. This CDR3 has 14 residues. The CDR3 DNA sequence: TGTGCCAGCAGCTCCTCAGGAGGGGGACTTGAAGCTTTCTTT. This translates into CASSSSGGGLEAFF.

This clonotype was seen repeatedly, ten times or more. The chain couples TRBV20-1 to TRBJ1-3, with D hard to call. From germline, CDR1 is DFQATT and CDR2 SNEGSKA (reference sequence). Trimming took off 1 base at V and 4 bases at J, with 14 bases between the two ends. The CDR3 totals 15 residues. For the CDR3, the DNA is TGCAGTGCTAGAGGACTGGGAGAGATGGGAAACACCATATATTTT. This encodes CSARGLGEMGNTIYF.

This clonotype is labeled medium-sized (0.01 to 0.1%). V is TRBV12-3 or TRBV12-4 and J is TRBJ1-5; a weak D match, TRBD1 (6 bases). V shed 2 bases and J shed 6 bases, with 14 bases lying between them. The CDR3 sequence is 15 residues long. The CDR3 nucleotides are TGTGCCAGCAGTTTAATTGGCCAGGGGCCTCAGCCCCAGCATTTT. It specifies CASSLIGQGPQPQHF.

By share of the sample, this clonotype is medium-sized. The V call is TRBV20-1, the J call TRBJ1-6; D call uncertain. CDR1 and CDR2 (germline): DFQATT, SNEGSKA (reference sequence). Trimming took 3 bases from V and 1 from J, leaving 13 bases between them. This CDR3 has 16 residues. Here the CDR3 DNA reads TGCAGTGCTAGGTCTGGTCTCGGTTCCTATAATTCACCCCTCCACTTT. Its protein is CSARSGLGSYNSPLHF.